Presented here are 21 T cell receptor beta chains from one specimen sequenced in a study of T-cell reconstitution after alpha-beta-depleted transplantation in children. Preparation of the TCRbeta library used unique molecular identifiers. TCRdb reprocessed the PCR reads via MiXCR and lists one record per CDR3 protein. The table includes roughly 790,000 distinct CDR3 sequences, around 17% detected once. Specimen: PBMCs, mostly from graft donor cells, collected 360 days after TCRalphabeta/CD19-depleted stem cell transplant. The receptors stem from a male patient younger than 18 who had a stem cell transplant for acute lymphoblastic leukemia, so the T cells may come from the graft donor.

This rearrangement joins TRBV24-1 to TRBJ1-1, with 12 bases aligning to TRBD1. Unmatched junction bases numbered 6, after V lost 10 bases and J lost 10 bases. The germline V gene has CDR1 KGHDR and CDR2 SFDVKD. The CDR3 consists of 12 residues. The CDR3 loop is CATRDRGLRAFF. CDR3 DNA: TGTGCCACTAGGGACAGGGGGCTTCGAGCTTTCTTT.

This sequence joins TRBV7-9 and TRBJ2-7; TRBD2 aligns across 7 bases. Germline V gene data show CDR1 as SEHNR and CDR2 as FQNEAQ (reference sequence). The CDR3 spans 16 residues. The V segment lost 5 bases and the J segment 1 base; nucleotides outside the gene matches: 11. The DNA for the CDR3 is TGTGCCAGCAGCCCGTTCCGGGGCGGGAGTTCCTACGAGCAGTACTTC. It encodes CASSPFRGGSSYEQYF. Using reference TRBV7-9 and TRBJ2-7 for the parts outside the CDR3, the full variable domain is DTGVSQNPRHKITKRGQNVTFRCDPISEHNRLYWYRQTLGQGPEFLTYFQNEAQLEKSRLLSDRFSAERPKGSFSTLEIQRTEQGDSAMYLCASSPFRGGSSYEQYFGPGTRLTVT.

This clonotype has only a few counts. The V call is TRBV15, the J call TRBJ1-4, with TRBD1 as a possible D gene (5 bases). This CDR3 spans 16 amino acids. V dropped 4 bases and J dropped 3 bases, with 15 bases sitting between them. The germline gives CDR1 LNHNV, CDR2 YYDKDF (reference sequence). The CDR3 DNA follows: TGTGCCACCAGCACCGGGACCTTTTACTCTAATGAAAAACTGTTTTTT. Translation: CATSTGTFYSNEKLFF.

This clonotype was seen ten or more times. This rearrangement joins TRBV28 to TRBJ2-3, with unresolved D. Germline CDR1 and CDR2: MDHEN and SYDVKM. V shed 6 bases and J shed 2 bases, with 6 bases lying between them. CDR3 size: 12 residues. CDR3 in DNA: TGTGCCAGCAGCACCCCCACAGATACGCAGTATTTT. This encodes CASSTPTDTQYF.

The rearrangement joins TRBV4-1 to TRBJ1-6; 9 bases map to TRBD1. CDR1 and CDR2 (germline): MGHRA, YSYEKL. The CDR3 extends over 17 amino acids. The ends lost 4 bases at V and 4 bases at J; junction bases unmatched: 8. The CDR3 sequence: CASSPGQGHGYNSPLHF. As DNA, the CDR3 is TGCGCCAGCAGCCCCGGACAGGGGCACGGATATAATTCACCCCTCCACTTT.

This clonotype was detected a few times. V and J are TRBV12-3 or TRBV12-4 and TRBJ2-3; TRBD1 might be the D (6 bases). The CDR3 has 14 amino acids. With 5 bases removed from V and 4 bases from J, the gap between germline ends came to 13 bases. CDR3 region: CASSPGQTADTQYF. The CDR3 nucleotides read TGTGCCAGCAGTCCTGGACAGACGGCAGATACGCAGTATTTT.

This clonotype was seen only a few times. Here the CDR3 DNA reads TGTGCCAGCAGTTTAAGCCCCGGGCCAGGGCATACAGATACGCAGTATTTT. Amino acid sequence: CASSLSPGPGHTDTQYF. J is TRBJ2-3 and V is TRBV27; tentatively, D is TRBD1 (5 bases). Germline-derived CDR1 and CDR2 are MNHEY and SMNVEV (reference sequence). This CDR3 is built from 17 residues. The germline V and J ends were trimmed by 2 bases and 3 bases, with 18 bases remaining between them.

This sequence joins TRBV16 and TRBJ2-1, with 8 bases that match TRBD1. Germline V gene sequence: CDR1 KGHSY, CDR2 FQNENV. This CDR3 region has 16 residues. Trimming took 4 bases from V and 4 from J; bases not matched to a gene: 9. In nucleotides, the CDR3 is TGTGCCAGCAGCCCCTCGCGCAGGGGGCGATACAATGAGCAGTTCTTC. It yields the protein CASSPSRRGRYNEQFF.

This clonotype was detected a few times. The genes are TRBV11-2 and TRBJ2-7, with D hard to call. V was trimmed by 5 bases and J by 4 bases, leaving 12 bases between them. This CDR3 has 13 amino acids. CDR1 SGHAT and CDR2 FQNNGV come from the germline V gene. CDR3 residues: CASSHSRSYEQYF. CDR3 nucleotide sequence: TGTGCCAGCAGCCACTCTAGGAGTTACGAGCAGTACTTC.

This sequence joins TRBV5-1 and TRBJ2-1; D could derive from TRBD1 or TRBD2 (5 bases each). Between the trimmed V and J ends, which lost 6 bases and 6 bases, there was a span of 13 bases. CDR3 length: 13 residues. Germline CDR1 is SGHRS and CDR2 is YFSETQ. The CDR3 spells CASNRRDVNEQFF. CDR3 nucleotides: TGCGCCAGCAATCGTAGGGACGTCAATGAGCAGTTCTTC.

The gene calls are TRBV2 and TRBJ2-3; D call uncertain. Germline V lookup: CDR1 SNHLY, CDR2 FYNNEI. CDR3 size: 11 residues. V shed 8 bases and J shed 5 bases, with 8 bases lying between them. The CDR3 nucleotides are TGTGCCAGCTGTTTTGGAGATACGCAGTATTTT. Amino acids: CASCFGDTQYF.

This chain connects TRBV7-6 to TRBJ2-5, with a possible D match to TRBD2 (6 bases). The CDR3 contains 14 residues. Looked up from germline, CDR1 is SGHVS and CDR2 is FNYEAQ. Trimming took 4 bases from V and 4 from J, leaving 13 bases between them. The CDR3 loop reads CASSSEWGGETQYF. In nucleotides, the CDR3 is TGTGCCAGCAGCTCTGAATGGGGAGGAGAGACCCAGTACTTC.

This clonotype was detected ten times or more. This chain joins TRBV4-2 and TRBJ2-1; 10 bases map to TRBD2. The V and J ends lost 4 bases and 9 bases, in that order; junction bases with no gene match: 12. CDR1 and CDR2 (germline): LGHNA, YNFKEQ. This CDR3 has 16 residues. The CDR3 sequence is CASSRNLAGGPGEQFF. The CDR3 nucleotides read TGTGCCAGCAGCCGGAACTTAGCGGGAGGCCCTGGTGAGCAGTTCTTC.

The CDR3 protein is CATSRWGFSGESLSGANVLTF. The CDR3 DNA reads TGTGCCACCAGTAGATGGGGGTTTAGCGGGGAATCCTTATCTGGGGCCAACGTCCTGACTTTC. The chain has TRBV24-1 and TRBJ2-6, with TRBD2 matching 8 bases. The CDR3 length is 21 residues. Per the germline V gene, CDR1 is KGHDR and CDR2 is SFDVKD. The ends lost 6 bases at V and 1 base at J; junction bases unmatched: 19.

At least ten counts were recorded for this clonotype. This chain links TRBV5-5 with TRBJ1-2, with 8 bases matching TRBD1. CDR3 size: 15 residues. The germline gives CDR1 SGHKS, CDR2 YYEKEE (reference sequence). V lost 4 bases and J lost 4; bases outside the gene matches: 9. CDR3 amino acids: CASSPAGGWGYGYTF. The CDR3 coding sequence is TGTGCCAGCAGCCCGGCAGGGGGCTGGGGCTATGGCTACACCTTC.

This clonotype showed up just a few times. CDR3 loop: CATSRVSTVSHYGYTF. The CDR3 bases are TGTGCCACCAGCAGAGTCTCGACCGTATCCCACTATGGCTACACCTTC. The V and J genes are TRBV15 and TRBJ1-2; D not certain. Germline CDR1 and CDR2: LNHNV and YYDKDF (reference sequence). Trimming took off 1 base at V and 3 bases at J, with 15 bases between the two ends. CDR3 length equals 16 residues.

This clonotype came up many times. The chain joins TRBV24-1 to TRBJ2-2; D gene uncertain. Trimming took 6 bases from V and 4 from J, leaving 8 bases between them. Germline CDR1 reads KGHDR; CDR2 reads SFDVKD. The CDR3 consists of 13 residues. The CDR3 DNA follows: TGTGCCACCAGTACCAGGTCCACCGGGGAGCTGTTTTTT. It is translated as CATSTRSTGELFF.

The chain recombines TRBV15 with TRBJ2-2; no clear D gene. Trimming took off 4 bases at V and 10 bases at J, with 22 bases between the two ends. The CDR3 has 16 amino acids. Germline V gene lookup returns CDR1 LNHNV and CDR2 YYDKDF (reference sequence). The CDR3 loop reads CATSTSQYSEKEELFF. CDR3 DNA sequence: TGTGCCACCAGCACTTCACAGTACTCCGAGAAAGAGGAGCTGTTTTTT.

The sample holds many counts of this clonotype. The chain carries TRBV29-1 and TRBJ2-5, with D possibly being TRBD2 (5 bases). The germline V and J ends were trimmed by 6 bases and 3 bases, with 5 bases remaining between them. The CDR3 spans 10 residues. Germline loops: CDR1 SQVTM, CDR2 ANQGSEA. This CDR3 is CSVEEETQYF. CDR3 DNA: TGCAGCGTGGAGGAAGAGACCCAGTACTTC.

The gene calls are TRBV6-5 and TRBJ2-2; 8 bases map to TRBD2. The germline gives CDR1 MNHEY, CDR2 SVGAGI. The CDR3 consists of 15 residues. J lost 5 bases, V lost 1 base, and 3 bases had no gene match. The DNA of the CDR3 is TGTGCCAGCAGTTACTTAGGACTAGCTACCGGGGAGCTGTTTTTT. This gives the protein CASSYLGLATGELFF.

This clonotype appeared a few times. This rearrangement joins TRBV6-5 to TRBJ2-1, with D perhaps TRBD2 (5 bases). Germline CDR1 and CDR2: MNHEY and SVGAGI. V lost 0 bases to trimming and J lost 9 bases, with 15 bases between them. This CDR3 contains 15 residues. This chain's CDR3 is CASSYSPLAKGEQFF. In nucleotides, the CDR3 is TGTGCCAGCAGTTACTCCCCTTTAGCGAAGGGTGAGCAGTTCTTC.